Listed below are T cell receptor beta chains from one sample, sequenced in a study of early T cells in non-severe SARS-CoV-2 infection. TCRdb reprocessed the 5' RACE reads via MiXCR and lists one record per CDR3 protein. Of more than 65,000 distinct CDR3 sequences in the sample, roughly 12% are singletons; the top ten hold less than 3%. Sequencing used whole blood, obtained at baseline. The receptors come from an adult who was a healthcare worker with PCR-confirmed SARS-CoV-2 infection or an uninfected control (not recorded which). Both conserved end residues are part of each CDR3. D genes are given only for firm matches. Size tells how often a clone was seen (once, few, many) or the class of an expanded clone, and some rows leave it out.

>TRBJ1-2|.|18|.|TRBV5-1
CARGSGEDSQRYLIGYTF
TGCGCCAGGGGATCCGGCGAGGACAGCCAACGTTACCTTATCGGCTACACCTTC
>TRBJ1-2|TRBD1|13|few|TRBV29-1
CSAFDRDQYGYTF
TGCAGCGCCTTCGACAGGGATCAGTATGGCTACACCTTC
>TRBJ1-1|TRBD1|15|.|TRBV12-3/TRBV12-4
CASSPYGQGRTEAFF
TGTGCCAGCAGCCCTTACGGACAGGGTCGGACTGAAGCTTTCTTT
>TRBJ1-5|.|13|few|TRBV6-1
CASNRQGNQPQHF
TGTGCCAGCAATCGACAGGGCAATCAGCCCCAGCATTTT
>TRBJ1-4|TRBD1|14|few|TRBV6-5
CASRDRVFGEKLFF
TGTGCCAGCAGGGACAGGGTCTTTGGTGAAAAACTGTTTTTT
>TRBJ2-3|.|15|few|TRBV28
CASSIGGSGTDTQYF
TGTGCCAGCAGTATCGGGGGTTCGGGCACAGATACGCAGTATTTT
>TRBJ1-1|.|14|.|TRBV7-9
CASSSYRGGTEAFF
TGTGCCAGCAGCTCGTACAGAGGGGGCACTGAAGCTTTCTTT
>TRBJ2-5|TRBD1|16|few|TRBV5-5
CASSFRQGDFRETQYF
TGTGCCAGCAGCTTTCGACAGGGGGACTTTCGGGAGACCCAGTACTTC
>TRBJ1-5|TRBD1|16|.|TRBV28
CASIPNRGYINQPQHF
TGTGCCAGCATCCCGAACAGGGGTTATATTAATCAGCCCCAGCATTTT
>TRBJ2-7|TRBD2|14|few|TRBV7-2
CASSQIAGGREQYF
TGTGCCAGCAGCCAAATAGCGGGGGGGAGAGAGCAGTACTTC
>TRBJ1-2|.|14|.|TRBV12-3/TRBV12-4
CASSFRGFNYGYTF
TGTGCCAGCAGTTTTAGAGGGTTCAACTATGGCTACACCTTC
>TRBJ1-5|.|15|few|TRBV28
CASSPHAGSNQPQHF
TGTGCCAGCAGTCCCCATGCGGGGTCTAATCAGCCCCAGCATTTT
>TRBJ2-7|.|14|few|TRBV7-9
CASSLEISIDEQYF
TGTGCCAGCAGCTTAGAGATTAGTATCGACGAGCAGTACTTC
>TRBJ2-5|.|10|many|TRBV10-2
CASGGGTQYF
TGCGCCAGCGGAGGGGGGACCCAGTACTTC
>TRBJ1-1|.|13|few|TRBV14
CASSQSSNTEAFF
TGTGCCAGCAGCCAATCGAGCAACACTGAAGCTTTCTTT
>TRBJ2-6|.|15|.|TRBV28
CASTQRTSGANVLTF
TGTGCCAGCACCCAGAGGACCTCTGGGGCCAACGTCCTGACTTTC
>TRBJ2-5|TRBD1|15|.|TRBV10-1
CASSEGTGRQETQYF
TGCGCCAGCAGTGAGGGGACAGGAAGGCAAGAGACCCAGTACTTC
>TRBJ2-1|.|14|.|TRBV7-8
CASRPRGRVYEQFF
TGTGCCAGCCGTCCCCGGGGGCGGGTCTATGAGCAGTTCTTC
>TRBJ2-7|.|13|.|TRBV7-9
CASSLVGLDEQYF
TGTGCCAGCAGCTTAGTAGGTTTGGACGAGCAGTACTTC
>TRBJ1-2|TRBD1|16|few|TRBV4-1
CASSQEGTGRSYGYTF
TGCGCCAGCAGCCAAGAGGGGACAGGACGGAGTTATGGCTACACCTTC
>TRBJ1-6|.|15|many|TRBV12-3/TRBV12-4
CASTWGSSYNSPLHF
TGTGCCAGCACCTGGGGGAGCTCCTATAATTCACCCCTCCACTTT
>TRBJ1-4|.|14|few|TRBV12-3/TRBV12-4
CASRYPGSREKLFF
TGTGCCAGCAGGTATCCTGGGTCACGAGAAAAACTGTTTTTT
>TRBJ2-7|.|12|few|TRBV28
CASSPPSYEQYF
TGTGCCAGCAGTCCCCCCAGCTACGAGCAGTACTTC
>TRBJ2-5|.|13|.|TRBV2
CASREGPMETQYF
TGTGCCAGCAGGGAAGGTCCTATGGAGACCCAGTACTTC
>TRBJ2-1|.|15|few|TRBV20-1
CSAPPLDSSYNEQFF
TGCAGTGCCCCACCCCTAGATTCATCCTACAATGAGCAGTTCTTC
>TRBJ2-7|TRBD2|14|.|TRBV11-1
CASSLSGITYEQYF
TGTGCCAGCAGCTTAAGCGGGATCACCTACGAGCAGTACTTC
>TRBJ2-7|.|14|many|TRBV7-8
CASSLGGFRDEQYF
TGTGCCAGCAGCTTAGGAGGTTTTAGGGACGAGCAGTACTTC
>TRBJ2-2|.|12|.|TRBV18
CASSPAPGGLFF
TGTGCCAGCTCACCGGCCCCAGGTGGGCTGTTTTTT
>TRBJ2-1|.|12|.|TRBV7-9
CASSYGWDEQFF
TGTGCCAGCAGTTACGGATGGGATGAGCAGTTCTTC
>TRBJ1-5|.|14|many|TRBV19
CASSIGVSNQPQHF
TGTGCCAGTAGTATAGGGGTTAGCAATCAGCCCCAGCATTTT
>TRBJ2-1|.|17|few|TRBV28
CASRKEVKAGRGGEQFF
TGTGCCAGCAGAAAAGAAGTGAAGGCAGGGCGAGGGGGGGAGCAGTTCTTC
>TRBJ2-2|TRBD1|13|many|TRBV6-2/TRBV6-3
CASSQGENGELFF
TGTGCCAGCAGTCAGGGGGAAAACGGGGAGCTGTTTTTT
>TRBJ2-7|.|14|.|TRBV19
CASRASGATYEQYF
TGTGCCAGTAGGGCCTCAGGGGCGACCTACGAGCAGTACTTC
>TRBJ1-1|.|13|many|TRBV6-2/TRBV6-3
CASSYGRNTEAFF
TGTGCCAGCAGTTACGGAAGGAACACTGAAGCTTTCTTT
>TRBJ1-2|TRBD1|15|few|TRBV4-3
CASSQYRGANYGYTF
TGCGCCAGCAGCCAATACAGGGGAGCCAACTATGGCTACACCTTC
>TRBJ2-4|.|13|few|TRBV21-1
CASRAFPKNIQYF
TGTGCCAGCAGAGCATTCCCCAAAAACATTCAGTACTTC
>TRBJ1-4|TRBD1|20|.|TRBV7-2
CASSETQQGFPPPANEKLFF
TGTGCCAGCAGCGAAACGCAACAGGGGTTCCCCCCTCCAGCTAATGAAAAACTGTTTTTT
>TRBJ1-5|.|15|many|TRBV28
CASSPRGLGGPPQHF
TGTGCCAGCAGCCCTAGAGGGTTAGGGGGACCGCCCCAGCATTTT
>TRBJ1-2|.|13|many|TRBV2
CASSEGPGYGYTF
TGTGCCAGCAGTGAGGGGCCGGGGTATGGCTACACCTTC